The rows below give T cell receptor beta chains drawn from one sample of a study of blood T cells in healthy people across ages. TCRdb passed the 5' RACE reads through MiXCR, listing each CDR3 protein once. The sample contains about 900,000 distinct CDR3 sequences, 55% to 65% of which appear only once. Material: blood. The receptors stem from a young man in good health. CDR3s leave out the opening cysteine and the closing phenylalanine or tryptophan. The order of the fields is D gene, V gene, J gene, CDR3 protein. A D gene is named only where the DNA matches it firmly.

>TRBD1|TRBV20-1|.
SAPDRARTYYEQY
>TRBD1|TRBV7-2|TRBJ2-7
ASSFSDRLYEQY
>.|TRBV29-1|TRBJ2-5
SVEGGTEQY
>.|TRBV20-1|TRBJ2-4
SALRLREQY
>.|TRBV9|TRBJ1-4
ASSSPGLTNEKLF
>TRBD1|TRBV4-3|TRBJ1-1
ASSQANRGRGNTEAF
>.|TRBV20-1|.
SARAPAGRAYEQY
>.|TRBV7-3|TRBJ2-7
ASSPGPANSYEQY
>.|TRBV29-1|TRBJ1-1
SAVNTEAF
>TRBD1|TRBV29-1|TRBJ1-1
SAAGTGDTEAF
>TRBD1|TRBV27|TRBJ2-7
ASSSLPGTGGMKYEQY
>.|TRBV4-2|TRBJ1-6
ASSQEGGGRVYNSPLH
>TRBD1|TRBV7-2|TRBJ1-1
ASSSRQGETEAF
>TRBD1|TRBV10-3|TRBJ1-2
AMGQGTNYGYT
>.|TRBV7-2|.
ASSLADKGYEQY
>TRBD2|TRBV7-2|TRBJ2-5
ASSLKAAGGWETQY
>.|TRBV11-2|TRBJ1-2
ASSLVGAGGYT
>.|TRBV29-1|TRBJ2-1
SVEGGQGTRQF
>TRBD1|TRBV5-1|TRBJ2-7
ASSFRQGANEQY
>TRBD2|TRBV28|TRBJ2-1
ASSRLAGRNEQF
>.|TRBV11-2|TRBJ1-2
ASSLQGPPFLDYGYT
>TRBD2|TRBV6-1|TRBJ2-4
ASSGPRGGVVGAKNIQY
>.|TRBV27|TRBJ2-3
ASSWGDSFRTDTQY
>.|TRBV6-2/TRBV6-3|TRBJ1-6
ASIRDGNSLLH
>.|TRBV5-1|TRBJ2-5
ASSVDSGEETQY
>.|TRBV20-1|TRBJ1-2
SARDWLRLTANYGYT
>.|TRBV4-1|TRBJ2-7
ASSQEFPGSYEQY
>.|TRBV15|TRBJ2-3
ATSRAQGEGTDTQY
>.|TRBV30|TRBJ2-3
AWRAGRDTQY
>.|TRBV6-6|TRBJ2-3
ASSYPAPDTQY
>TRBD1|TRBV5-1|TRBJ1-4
ASSIDRGGNEKLF
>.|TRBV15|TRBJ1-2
ATSRDWRDGYT
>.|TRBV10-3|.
AISDGFQETQY
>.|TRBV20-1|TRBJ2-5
SARGSTAAETQY
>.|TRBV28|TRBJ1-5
ASIMTLLISNQPQH
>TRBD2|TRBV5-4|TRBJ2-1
ASSWATSGSYNEQF
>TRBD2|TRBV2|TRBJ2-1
ASSVRAGLAVAYNEQF
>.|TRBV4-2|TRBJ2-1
AGSQDPGYNEQF
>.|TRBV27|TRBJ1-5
ARSPDQPQH
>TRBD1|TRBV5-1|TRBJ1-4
ASSWGQEEEKLF
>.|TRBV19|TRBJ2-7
ASSPGLNSYEQY
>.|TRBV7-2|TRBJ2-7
ASSPNTVTYEQY
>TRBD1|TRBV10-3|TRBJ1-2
AISDPGQGVTGYT
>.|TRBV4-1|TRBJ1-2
ASSQDDRSYGYT
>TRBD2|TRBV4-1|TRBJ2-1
ASSRGLLAGGLNEQF
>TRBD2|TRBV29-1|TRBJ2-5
SVWGLAGDPAKETQY
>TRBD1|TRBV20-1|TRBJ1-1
SAEGQMNTEAF
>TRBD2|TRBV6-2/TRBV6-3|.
ASRRLAGGVETQY